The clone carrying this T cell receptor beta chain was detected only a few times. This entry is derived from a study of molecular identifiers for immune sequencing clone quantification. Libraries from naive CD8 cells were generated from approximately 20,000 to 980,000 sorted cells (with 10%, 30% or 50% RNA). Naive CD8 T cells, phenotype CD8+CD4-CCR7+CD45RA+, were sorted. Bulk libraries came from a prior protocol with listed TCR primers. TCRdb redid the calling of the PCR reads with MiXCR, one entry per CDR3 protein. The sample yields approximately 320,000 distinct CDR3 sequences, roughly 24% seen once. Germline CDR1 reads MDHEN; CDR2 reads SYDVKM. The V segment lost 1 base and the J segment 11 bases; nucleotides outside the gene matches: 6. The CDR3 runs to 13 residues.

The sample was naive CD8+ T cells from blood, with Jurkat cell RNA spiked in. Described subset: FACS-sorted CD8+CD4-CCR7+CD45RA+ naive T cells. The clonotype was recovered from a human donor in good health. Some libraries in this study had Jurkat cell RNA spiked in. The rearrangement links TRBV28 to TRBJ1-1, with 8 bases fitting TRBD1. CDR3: CASSLLQGVGAFF. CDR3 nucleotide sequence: TGTGCCAGCAGTTTATTACAGGGGGTTGGGGCTTTCTTT.